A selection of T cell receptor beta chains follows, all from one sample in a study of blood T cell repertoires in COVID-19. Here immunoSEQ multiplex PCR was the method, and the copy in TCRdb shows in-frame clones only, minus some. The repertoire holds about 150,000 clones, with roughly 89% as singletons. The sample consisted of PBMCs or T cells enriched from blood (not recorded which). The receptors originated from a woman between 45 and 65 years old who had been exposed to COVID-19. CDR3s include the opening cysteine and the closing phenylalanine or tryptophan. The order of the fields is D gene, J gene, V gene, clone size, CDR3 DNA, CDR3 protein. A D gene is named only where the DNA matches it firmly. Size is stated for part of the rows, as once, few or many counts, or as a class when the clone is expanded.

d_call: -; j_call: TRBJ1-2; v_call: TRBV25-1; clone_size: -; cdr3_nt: TGTGCCAGCAGTTCTTTGGGCCCGATCACCTTC; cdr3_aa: CASSSLGPITF
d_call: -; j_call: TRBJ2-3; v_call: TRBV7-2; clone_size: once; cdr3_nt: TGTGCCAGCAGCTTAGCACAGAGCACAGATACGCAGTATTTT; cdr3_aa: CASSLAQSTDTQYF
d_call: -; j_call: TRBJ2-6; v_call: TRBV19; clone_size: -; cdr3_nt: TGTGCCAGTAGTATCCCAGGGTCTGGGGCCAACGTCCTGACTTTC; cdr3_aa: CASSIPGSGANVLTF
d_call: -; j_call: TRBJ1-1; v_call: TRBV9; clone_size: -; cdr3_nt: TGTGCCAGCAGCCCGCACAATGGCGGAAGTCGGACTGAAGCTTTCTTT; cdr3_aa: CASSPHNGGSRTEAFF
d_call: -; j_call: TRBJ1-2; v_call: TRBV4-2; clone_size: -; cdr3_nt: TGTGCCAGCAGCCAAGATGGAGGGGCCCTTAAATCCTATGGCTACACCTTC; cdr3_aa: CASSQDGGALKSYGYTF
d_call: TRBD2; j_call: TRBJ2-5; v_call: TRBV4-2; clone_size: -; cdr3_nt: TGTGCCAGCAGCCAGTGGCGGGGGGCCCAAGAGACCCAGTACTTC; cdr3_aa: CASSQWRGAQETQYF
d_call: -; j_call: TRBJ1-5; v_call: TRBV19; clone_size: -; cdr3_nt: TGTGCCAGTAGAATCAGGGGCGAGGGCAATCAGCCCCAGCATTTT; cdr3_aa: CASRIRGEGNQPQHF
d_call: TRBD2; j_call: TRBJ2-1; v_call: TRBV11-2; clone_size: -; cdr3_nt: TGTGCCAGCAGCCCGCGAGCGGGGGGCTCCTACAATGAGCAGTTCTTC; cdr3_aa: CASSPRAGGSYNEQFF
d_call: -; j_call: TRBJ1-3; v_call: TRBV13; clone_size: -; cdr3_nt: TGTGCCAGCAGCTCCCACCCAGGGTCAGGGAACACCATATATTTT; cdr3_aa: CASSSHPGSGNTIYF
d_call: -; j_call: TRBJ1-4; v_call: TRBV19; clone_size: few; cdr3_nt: TGTGCCAGTAGTACCCCCGGTGCAACTAATGAAAAACTGTTTTTT; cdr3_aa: CASSTPGATNEKLFF
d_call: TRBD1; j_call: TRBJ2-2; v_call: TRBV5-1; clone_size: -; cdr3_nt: TGCGCCAGCAGCCTCCTGGGGACAGCTAACACCGGGGAGCTGTTTTTT; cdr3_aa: CASSLLGTANTGELFF
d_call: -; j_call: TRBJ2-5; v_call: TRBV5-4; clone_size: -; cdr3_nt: TGTGCCAGCAGCTTGGTGGGGGGGCGAGAGACCCAGTACTTC; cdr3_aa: CASSLVGGRETQYF
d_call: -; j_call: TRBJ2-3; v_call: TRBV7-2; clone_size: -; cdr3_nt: TGTGCCAGCAGCTTAGTAGCGCGAAGCACAGATACGCAGTATTTT; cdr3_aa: CASSLVARSTDTQYF
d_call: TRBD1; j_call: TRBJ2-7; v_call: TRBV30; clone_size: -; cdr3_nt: TGTGCCTGGAGTAGAAGGGGACAGGGGAGACCCTACGAGCAGTACTTC; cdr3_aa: CAWSRRGQGRPYEQYF
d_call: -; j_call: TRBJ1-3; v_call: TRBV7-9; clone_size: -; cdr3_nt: TGTGCCAGCATCGGACTTTCCAGCTCTGGAAACACCATATATTTT; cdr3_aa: CASIGLSSSGNTIYF
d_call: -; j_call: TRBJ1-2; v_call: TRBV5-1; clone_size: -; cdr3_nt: TGCGCCAGCAGAGCGGGCTTGGGCGGGGGTCGTGGCTACACCTTC; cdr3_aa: CASRAGLGGGRGYTF
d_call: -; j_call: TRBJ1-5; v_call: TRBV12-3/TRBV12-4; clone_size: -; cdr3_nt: TGTGCCAGCAGTTTTGGGCTTAATCAGCCCCAGCATTTT; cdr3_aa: CASSFGLNQPQHF
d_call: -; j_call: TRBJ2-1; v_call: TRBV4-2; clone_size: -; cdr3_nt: TGTGCCAGCAGCCAAGATAACCCAAGACTAGGGATTAACAATGAGCAGTTCTTC; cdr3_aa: CASSQDNPRLGINNEQFF
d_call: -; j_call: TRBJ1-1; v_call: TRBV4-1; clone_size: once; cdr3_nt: TGCGCCAGCAGCGGCAAACAGGGTAGCACTGAAGCTTTCTTT; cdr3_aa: CASSGKQGSTEAFF
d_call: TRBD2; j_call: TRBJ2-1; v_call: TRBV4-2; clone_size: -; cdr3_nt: TGTGCCAGCAGCCGTGGAGCGGGGGTAGACAATGAGCAGTTCTTC; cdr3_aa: CASSRGAGVDNEQFF
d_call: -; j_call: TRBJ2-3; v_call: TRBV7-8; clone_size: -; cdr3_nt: TGTGCCAGCAGCTTAGTGGAGATCAGCACAGATACGCAGTATTTT; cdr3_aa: CASSLVEISTDTQYF
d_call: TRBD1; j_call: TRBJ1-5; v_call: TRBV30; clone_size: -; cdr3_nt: TGTGCCTGGTCGACAGGGAATCAGCCCCAGCATTTT; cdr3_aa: CAWSTGNQPQHF
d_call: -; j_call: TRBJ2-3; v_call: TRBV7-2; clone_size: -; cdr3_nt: TGTGCCAGCAGCTTAGCGAGACTAGGGGGGGCAGATACGCAGTATTTT; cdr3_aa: CASSLARLGGADTQYF
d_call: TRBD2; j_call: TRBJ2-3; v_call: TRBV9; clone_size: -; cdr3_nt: TGTGCCAGCAGCGTAGCCAGCGGGATGGGAGATACGCAGTATTTT; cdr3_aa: CASSVASGMGDTQYF
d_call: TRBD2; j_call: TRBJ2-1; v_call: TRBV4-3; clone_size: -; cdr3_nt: TGCGCCAGCAGCCAAGATCAGCGGGAGACCAATGAGCAGTTCTTC; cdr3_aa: CASSQDQRETNEQFF
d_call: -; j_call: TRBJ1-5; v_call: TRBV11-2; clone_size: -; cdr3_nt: TGTGCCAGCAGCTTAGACGGAGGCAATCAGCCCCAGCATTTT; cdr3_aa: CASSLDGGNQPQHF
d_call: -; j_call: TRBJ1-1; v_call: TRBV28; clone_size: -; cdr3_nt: TGTGCCAGCAGCCCTCCCGGGACTGGTCGCACTGAAGCTTTCTTT; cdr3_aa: CASSPPGTGRTEAFF
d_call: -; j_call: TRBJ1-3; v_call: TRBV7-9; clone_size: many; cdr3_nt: TGTGCCAGCAGCTTAGCGCCCAGGTACTCTGGAAACACCATATATTTT; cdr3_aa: CASSLAPRYSGNTIYF
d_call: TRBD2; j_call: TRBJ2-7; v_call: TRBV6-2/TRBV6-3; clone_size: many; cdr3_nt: TGTGCCAGCAGTTACTCCGAGCGGGGGGAGCAGTACTTC; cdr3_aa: CASSYSERGEQYF
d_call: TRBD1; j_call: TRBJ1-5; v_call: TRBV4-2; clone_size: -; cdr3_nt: TGTGCCAGCAGCCAAGATAAGCGGACAGGATCCAATCAGCCCCAGCATTTT; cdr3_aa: CASSQDKRTGSNQPQHF
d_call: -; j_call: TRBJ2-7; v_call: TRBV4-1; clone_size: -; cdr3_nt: TGCGCCAGCAGCCAAGACGTTATCAGGCGAGGGGAGCAGTACTTC; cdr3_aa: CASSQDVIRRGEQYF
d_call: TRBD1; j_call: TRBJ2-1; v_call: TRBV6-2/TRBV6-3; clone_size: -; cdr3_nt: TGTGCCAGCAGCCCGGGACAGCTCAATGAGCAGTTCTTC; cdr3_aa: CASSPGQLNEQFF
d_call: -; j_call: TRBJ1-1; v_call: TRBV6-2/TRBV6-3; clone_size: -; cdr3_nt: TGTGCCAGCAGTCCAGGGATGACTGAAGCTTTCTTT; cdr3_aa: CASSPGMTEAFF
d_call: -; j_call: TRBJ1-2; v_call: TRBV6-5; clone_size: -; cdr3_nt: TGTGCCAGCAGTTACTCCTCAGATGTTAACTATGGCTACACCTTC; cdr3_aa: CASSYSSDVNYGYTF
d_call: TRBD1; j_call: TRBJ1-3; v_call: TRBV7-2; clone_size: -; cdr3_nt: TGTGCCAGCAGCTTCAGCCGTGGGACAGGGAAGGGAGGAAACACCATATATTTT; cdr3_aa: CASSFSRGTGKGGNTIYF
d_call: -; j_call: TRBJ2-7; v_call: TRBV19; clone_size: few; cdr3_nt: TGTGCCAGTAGCGTTGCAGCAAGACAAACCTACGAGCAGTACTTC; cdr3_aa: CASSVAARQTYEQYF
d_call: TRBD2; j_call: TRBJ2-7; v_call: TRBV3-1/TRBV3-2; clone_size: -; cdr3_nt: TGTGCCAGCAGCCGAGCGGGGGGGACCTACGAGCAGTACTTC; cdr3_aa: CASSRAGGTYEQYF
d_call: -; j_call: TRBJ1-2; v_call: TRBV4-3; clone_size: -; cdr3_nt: TGCGCCAGCAGCCAAGATCTCGGCAGGCCCTTCTATGGCTACACCTTC; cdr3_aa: CASSQDLGRPFYGYTF
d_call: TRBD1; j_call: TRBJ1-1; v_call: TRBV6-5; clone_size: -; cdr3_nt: TGTGCCGGCGACAGGGCAGGCACTGAAGCTTTCTTT; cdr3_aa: CAGDRAGTEAFF
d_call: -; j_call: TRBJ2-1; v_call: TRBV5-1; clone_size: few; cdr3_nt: TGCGCCAGCAGCTTGGAAACTAACTACAATGAGCAGTTCTTC; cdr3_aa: CASSLETNYNEQFF
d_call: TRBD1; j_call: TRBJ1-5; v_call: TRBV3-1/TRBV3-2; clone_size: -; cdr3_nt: TGTGCCAGCAGCCAAGCACAGGGGGATAGCAATCAGCCCCAGCATTTT; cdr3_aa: CASSQAQGDSNQPQHF
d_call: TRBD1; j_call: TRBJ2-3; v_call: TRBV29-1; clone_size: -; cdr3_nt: TGCAGCGTTGAAGATCGGAACAGGGGCCAGTATTTT; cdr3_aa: CSVEDRNRGQYF
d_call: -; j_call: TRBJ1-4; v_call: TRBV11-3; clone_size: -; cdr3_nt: TGTGCCAGCAGAGGGGGAAGGGGAAAACTGTTTTTT; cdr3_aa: CASRGGRGKLFF
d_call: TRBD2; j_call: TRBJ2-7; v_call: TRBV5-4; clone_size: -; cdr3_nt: TGTGCCAGCAGCTTGGGCGGGAGACGGGAGTTAAACGAGCAGTACTTC; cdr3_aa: CASSLGGRRELNEQYF
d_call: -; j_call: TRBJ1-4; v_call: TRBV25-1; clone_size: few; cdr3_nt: TGTGCCAGCACGTCGGGAGGTCCTAATGAAAAACTGTTTTTT; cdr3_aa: CASTSGGPNEKLFF
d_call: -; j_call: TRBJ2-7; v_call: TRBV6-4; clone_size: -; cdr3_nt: TGTGCCAGCAGTCAGGGCGTCTACGAGCAGTACTTC; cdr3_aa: CASSQGVYEQYF
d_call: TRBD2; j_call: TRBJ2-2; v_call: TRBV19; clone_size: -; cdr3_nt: TGTGCCAGTAGTATTGCGGGGGGCACCGGGGAGCTGTTTTTT; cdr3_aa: CASSIAGGTGELFF
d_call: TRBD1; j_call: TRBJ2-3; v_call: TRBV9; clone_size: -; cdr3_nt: TGTGCCAGCAGCGCGGACAGGGGAAAGGCTAGCACAGATACGCAGTATTTT; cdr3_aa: CASSADRGKASTDTQYF
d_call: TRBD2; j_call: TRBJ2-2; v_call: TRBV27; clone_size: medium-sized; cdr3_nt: TGTGCCAGCAGTTTAACTAGCGGGAGTGTCGGGGAGCTGTTTTTT; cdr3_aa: CASSLTSGSVGELFF
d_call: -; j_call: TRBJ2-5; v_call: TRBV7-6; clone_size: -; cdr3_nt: TGTGCCAGCAGCCCAACGCGGGAGACCCAGTACTTC; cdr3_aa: CASSPTRETQYF
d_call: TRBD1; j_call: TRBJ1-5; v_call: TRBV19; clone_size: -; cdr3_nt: TGTGCCAGTAGTATATTCGGACAGGGAAATCAGCCCCAGCATTTT; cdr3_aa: CASSIFGQGNQPQHF
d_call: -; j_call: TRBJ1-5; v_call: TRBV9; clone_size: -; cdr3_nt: TGTGCCAGCAGCGTAGACGGGTTCAGCAATCAGCCCCAGCATTTT; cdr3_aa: CASSVDGFSNQPQHF
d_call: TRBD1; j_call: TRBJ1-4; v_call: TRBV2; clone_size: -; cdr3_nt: TGTGCCAGCAGTGAGCCGGGACAGAGAAATGAAAAACTGTTTTTT; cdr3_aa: CASSEPGQRNEKLFF
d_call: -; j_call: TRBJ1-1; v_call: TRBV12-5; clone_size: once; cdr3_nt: TGTGCTAGTGGTTCGCTCCCGGGACAAACAGCTGAAGCTTTCTTT; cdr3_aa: CASGSLPGQTAEAFF
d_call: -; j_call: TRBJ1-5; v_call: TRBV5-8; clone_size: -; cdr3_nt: TGTGCCAGCAGCTCCCAGGGGTCGCCCCAGCATTTT; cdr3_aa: CASSSQGSPQHF
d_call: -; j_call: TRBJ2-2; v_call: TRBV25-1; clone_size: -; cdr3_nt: TGTGCCAGCAGTGAATTAGCCGGGGAGCTGTTTTTT; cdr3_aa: CASSELAGELFF